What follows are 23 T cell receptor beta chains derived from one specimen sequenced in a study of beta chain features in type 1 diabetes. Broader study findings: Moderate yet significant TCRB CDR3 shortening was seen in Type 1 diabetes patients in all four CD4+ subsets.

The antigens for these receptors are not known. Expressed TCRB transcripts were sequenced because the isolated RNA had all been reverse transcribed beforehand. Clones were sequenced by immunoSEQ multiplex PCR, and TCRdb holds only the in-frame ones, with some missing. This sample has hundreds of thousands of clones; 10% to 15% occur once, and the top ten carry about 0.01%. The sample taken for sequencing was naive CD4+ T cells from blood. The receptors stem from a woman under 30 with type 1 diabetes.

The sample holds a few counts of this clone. Here the CDR3 DNA reads TGCGCCAGCAGCGGGGGACTCGTTAGCCGCACAGATACGCAGTATTTT. Protein sequence: CASSGGLVSRTDTQYF. This chain uses TRBV5-1 with TRBJ2-3, with TRBD2 as a possible D gene (6 bases). The CDR3 sequence is 16 residues long. V was pared by 4 bases and J by 1 base, with 16 bases between. The germline V gene has CDR1 SGHRS and CDR2 YFSETQ. The full variable domain, completed using reference TRBV5-1 and TRBJ2-3, is KAGVTQTPRYLIKTRGQQVTLSCSPISGHRSVSWYQQTPGQGLQFLFEYFSETQRNKGNFPGRFSGRQFSNSRSEMNVSTLELGDSALYLCASSGGLVSRTDTQYFGPGTRLTVL.

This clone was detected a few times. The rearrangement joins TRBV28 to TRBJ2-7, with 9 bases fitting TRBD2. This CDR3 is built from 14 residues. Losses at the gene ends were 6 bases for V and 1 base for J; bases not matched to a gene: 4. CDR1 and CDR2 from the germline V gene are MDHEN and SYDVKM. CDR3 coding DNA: TGTGCCAGCAGAACTAGCGGGCAATCCTACGAGCAGTACTTC. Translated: CASRTSGQSYEQYF. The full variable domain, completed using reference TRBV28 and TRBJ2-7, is DVKVTQSSRYLVKRTGEKVFLECVQDMDHENMFWYRQDPGLGLRLIYFSYDVKMKEKGDIPEGYSVSREKKERFSLILESASTNQTSMYLCASRTSGQSYEQYFGPGTRLTVT.

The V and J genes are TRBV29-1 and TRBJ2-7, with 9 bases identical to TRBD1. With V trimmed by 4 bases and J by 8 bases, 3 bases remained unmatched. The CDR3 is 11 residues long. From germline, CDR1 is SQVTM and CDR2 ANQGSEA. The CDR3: CSVGTGVQQYF. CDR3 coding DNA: TGCAGCGTTGGGACAGGGGTTCAGCAGTACTTC.

CDR3: CASSLISGSYNEQFF. In DNA, the CDR3 is TGTGCCAGCAGCTTGATTAGCGGGAGCTACAATGAGCAGTTCTTC. This sequence joins TRBV5-4 and TRBJ2-1, with 9 positions matching TRBD2. Trimming cost V 1 base and J 3 bases; bases outside gene matches: 2. This CDR3 has 15 residues. CDR1 SGHNT and CDR2 YYREEE come from the germline V gene (reference sequence).

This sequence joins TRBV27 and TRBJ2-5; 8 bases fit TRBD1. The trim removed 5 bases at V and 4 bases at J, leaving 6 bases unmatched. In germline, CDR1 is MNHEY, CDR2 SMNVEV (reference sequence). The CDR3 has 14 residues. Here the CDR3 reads CASSAAGTGETQYF. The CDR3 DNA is TGTGCCAGCAGTGCGGCCGGGACAGGAGAGACCCAGTACTTC.

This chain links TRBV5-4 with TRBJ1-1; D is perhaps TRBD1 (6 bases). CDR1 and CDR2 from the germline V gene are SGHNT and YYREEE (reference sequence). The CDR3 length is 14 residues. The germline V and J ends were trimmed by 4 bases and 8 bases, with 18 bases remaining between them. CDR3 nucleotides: TGTGCCAGCAGCCCGAGCGGGGGGCGGGGGGAAGCTTTCTTT. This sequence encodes CASSPSGGRGEAFF.

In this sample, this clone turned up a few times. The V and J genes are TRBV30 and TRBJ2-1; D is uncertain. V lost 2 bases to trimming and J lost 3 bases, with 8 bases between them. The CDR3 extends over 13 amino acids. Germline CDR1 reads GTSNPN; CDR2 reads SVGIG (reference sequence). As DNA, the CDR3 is TGTGCCTGGAGTAGCGACCTCTACAATGAGCAGTTCTTC. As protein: CAWSSDLYNEQFF.

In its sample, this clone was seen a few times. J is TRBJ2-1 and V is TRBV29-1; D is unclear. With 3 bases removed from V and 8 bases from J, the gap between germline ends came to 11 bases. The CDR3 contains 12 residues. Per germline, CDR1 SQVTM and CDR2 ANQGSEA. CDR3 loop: CSVDIYSHEQFF. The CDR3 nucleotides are TGCAGCGTTGATATCTACAGCCATGAGCAGTTCTTC.

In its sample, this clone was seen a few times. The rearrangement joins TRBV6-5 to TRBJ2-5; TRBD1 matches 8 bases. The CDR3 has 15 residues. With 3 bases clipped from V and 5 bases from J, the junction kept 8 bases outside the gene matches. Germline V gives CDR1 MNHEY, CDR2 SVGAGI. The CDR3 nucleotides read TGTGCCAGCAGTTATGGGACAGGCCACGGGGAGACCCAGTACTTC. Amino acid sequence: CASSYGTGHGETQYF.

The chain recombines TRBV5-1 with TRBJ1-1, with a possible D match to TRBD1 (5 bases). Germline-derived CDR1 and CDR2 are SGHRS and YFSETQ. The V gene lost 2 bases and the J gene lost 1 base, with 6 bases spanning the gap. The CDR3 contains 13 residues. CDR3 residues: CASSFDRNTEAFF. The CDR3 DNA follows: TGCGCCAGCAGCTTCGACAGGAACACTGAAGCTTTCTTT. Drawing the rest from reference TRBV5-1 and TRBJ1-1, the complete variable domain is KAGVTQTPRYLIKTRGQQVTLSCSPISGHRSVSWYQQTPGQGLQFLFEYFSETQRNKGNFPGRFSGRQFSNSRSEMNVSTLELGDSALYLCASSFDRNTEAFFGQGTRLTVV.

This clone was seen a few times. CDR3 DNA: TGTGCCAGCAGTGAAGAGGGAGTCACAGATACGCAGTATTTT. This sequence encodes CASSEEGVTDTQYF. The chain couples TRBV2 to TRBJ2-3, with D possibly being TRBD2 (5 bases). The CDR3 loop spans 14 amino acids. Germline V gene data show CDR1 as SNHLY and CDR2 as FYNNEI. Between the trimmed V and J ends, which lost 1 base and 2 bases, there was a span of 7 bases.

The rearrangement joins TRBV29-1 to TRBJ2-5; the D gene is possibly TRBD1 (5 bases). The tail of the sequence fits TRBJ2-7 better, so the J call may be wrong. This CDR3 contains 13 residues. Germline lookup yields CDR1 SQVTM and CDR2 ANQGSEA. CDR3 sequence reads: CSVEGRGTYEQYF. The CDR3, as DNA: TGCAGCGTTGAAGGAAGGGGCACCTACGAGCAGTACTTC.

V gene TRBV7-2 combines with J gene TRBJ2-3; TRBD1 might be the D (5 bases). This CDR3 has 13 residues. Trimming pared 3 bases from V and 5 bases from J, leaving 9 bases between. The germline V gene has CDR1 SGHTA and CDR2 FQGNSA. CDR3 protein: CASSFQGGDTQYF. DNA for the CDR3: TGTGCCAGCAGCTTCCAGGGTGGAGATACGCAGTATTTT. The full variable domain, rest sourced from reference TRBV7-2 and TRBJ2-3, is GAGVSQSPSNKVTEKGKDVELRCDPISGHTALYWYRQSLGQGLEFLIYFQGNSAPDKSGLPSDRFSAERTGGSVSTLTIQRTQQEDSAVYLCASSFQGGDTQYFGPGTRLTVL.

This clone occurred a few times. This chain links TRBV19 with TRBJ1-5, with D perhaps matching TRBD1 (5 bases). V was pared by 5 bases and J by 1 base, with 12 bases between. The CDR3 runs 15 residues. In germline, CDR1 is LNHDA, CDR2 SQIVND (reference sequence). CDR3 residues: CASSQGWVSNQPQHF. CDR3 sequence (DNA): TGTGCCAGTAGTCAGGGTTGGGTGAGCAATCAGCCCCAGCATTTT.

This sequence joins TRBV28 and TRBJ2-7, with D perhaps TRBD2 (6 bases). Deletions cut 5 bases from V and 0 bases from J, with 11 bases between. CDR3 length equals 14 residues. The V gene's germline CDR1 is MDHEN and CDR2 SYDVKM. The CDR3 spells CASSARLGSYEQYF. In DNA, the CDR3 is TGTGCCAGCAGTGCCCGACTAGGCTCCTACGAGCAGTACTTC. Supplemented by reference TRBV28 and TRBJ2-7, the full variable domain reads DVKVTQSSRYLVKRTGEKVFLECVQDMDHENMFWYRQDPGLGLRLIYFSYDVKMKEKGDIPEGYSVSREKKERFSLILESASTNQTSMYLCASSARLGSYEQYFGPGTRLTVT.

CDR3 DNA: TGCAGCGTGGGGACCGGGACAAAGCAGCCCCAGCATTTT. Its protein product is CSVGTGTKQPQHF. The chain combines TRBV29-1 with TRBJ1-5, with a tentative D call TRBD1 (6 bases). Trimming took 6 bases from V and 7 from J, leaving 16 bases between them. The CDR3 spans 13 residues. The germline V gene has CDR1 SQVTM and CDR2 ANQGSEA. The variable domain in full, completed from reference TRBV29-1 and TRBJ1-5, reads SAVISQKPSRDICQRGTSLTIQCQVDSQVTMMFWYRQQPGQSLTLIATANQGSEATYESGFVIDKFPISRPNLTFSTLTVSNMSPEDSSIYLCSVGTGTKQPQHFGDGTRLSIL.

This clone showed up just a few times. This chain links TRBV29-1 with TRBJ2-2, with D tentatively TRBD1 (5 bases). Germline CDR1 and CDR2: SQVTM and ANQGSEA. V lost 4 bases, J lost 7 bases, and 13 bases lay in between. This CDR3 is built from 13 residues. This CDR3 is CSVGGDWGGELFF. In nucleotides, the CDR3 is TGCAGCGTTGGGGGCGACTGGGGCGGGGAGCTGTTTTTT.

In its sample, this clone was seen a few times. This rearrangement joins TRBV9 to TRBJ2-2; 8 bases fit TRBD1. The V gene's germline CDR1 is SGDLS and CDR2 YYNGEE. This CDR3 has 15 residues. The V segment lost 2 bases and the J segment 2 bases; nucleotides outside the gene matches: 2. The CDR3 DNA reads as TGTGCCAGCAGCGTTCAGGGGGCTAACACCGGGGAGCTGTTTTTT. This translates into CASSVQGANTGELFF.

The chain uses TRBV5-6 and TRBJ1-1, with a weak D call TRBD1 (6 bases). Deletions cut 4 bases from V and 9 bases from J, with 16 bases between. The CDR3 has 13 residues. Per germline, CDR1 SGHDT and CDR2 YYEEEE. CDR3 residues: CASSRDTTGKAFF. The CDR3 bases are TGTGCCAGCAGCAGGGACACAACGGGGAAAGCTTTCTTT.

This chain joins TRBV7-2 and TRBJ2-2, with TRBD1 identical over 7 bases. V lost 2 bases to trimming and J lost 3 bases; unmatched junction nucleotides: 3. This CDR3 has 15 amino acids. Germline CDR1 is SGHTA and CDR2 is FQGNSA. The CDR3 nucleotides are TGTGCCAGCAGCTTATACAGGGGAGACACCGGGGAGCTGTTTTTT. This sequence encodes CASSLYRGDTGELFF. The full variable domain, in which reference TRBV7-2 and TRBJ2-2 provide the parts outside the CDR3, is GAGVSQSPSNKVTEKGKDVELRCDPISGHTALYWYRQSLGQGLEFLIYFQGNSAPDKSGLPSDRFSAERTGGSVSTLTIQRTQQEDSAVYLCASSLYRGDTGELFFGEGSRLTVL.

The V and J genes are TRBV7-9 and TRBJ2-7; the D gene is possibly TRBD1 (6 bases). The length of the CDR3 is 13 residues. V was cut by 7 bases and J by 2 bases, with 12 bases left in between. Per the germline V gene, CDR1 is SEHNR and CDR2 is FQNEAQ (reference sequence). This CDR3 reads CASTGAGPYEQYF. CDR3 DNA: TGTGCCAGCACAGGGGCGGGCCCCTACGAGCAGTACTTC.

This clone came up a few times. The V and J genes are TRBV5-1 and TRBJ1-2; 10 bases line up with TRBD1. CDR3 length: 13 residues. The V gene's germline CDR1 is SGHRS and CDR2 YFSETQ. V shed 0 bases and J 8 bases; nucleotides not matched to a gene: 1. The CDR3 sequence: CASSLGTGGGYTF. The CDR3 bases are TGCGCCAGCAGCTTGGGGACAGGGGGAGGCTACACCTTC.

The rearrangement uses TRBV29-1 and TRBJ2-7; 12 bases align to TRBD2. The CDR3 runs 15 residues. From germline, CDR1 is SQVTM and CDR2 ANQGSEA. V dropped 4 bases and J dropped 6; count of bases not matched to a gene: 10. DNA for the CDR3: TGCAGCGTTGGGGCTAGCGGGGGGGCCCCCTCCGAGCAGTACTTC. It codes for CSVGASGGAPSEQYF.